Listed below are T cell receptor beta chains from one sample, sequenced in a study of shared clonotypes between healthy human individuals. The data were produced by immunoSEQ multiplex PCR, yet TCRdb's version contains in-frame clones alone and is incomplete. The sample has 1.5 million to 2.5 million clones; about 94% are singletons. Sequenced material: naive CD8+ T cells sorted from blood. Source of these receptors: a young man in good health. Each CDR3 is given with its conserved first and last residue. The D gene is left open where the match is weak. Rows give clone size only sometimes, using once, few, many, or a class for an expanded clone.

abundance,d_gene,j_gene,v_gene,CDR3aa,CDR3nt
.,TRBD2,TRBJ2-1,TRBV9,CASSEGLAGGYEQFF,TGTGCCAGCAGCGAGGGACTAGCGGGAGGTTATGAGCAGTTCTTC
.,TRBD2,TRBJ2-7,TRBV11-2,CASSLGGGSYEQYF,TGTGCCAGCAGCTTAGGGGGGGGCTCCTACGAGCAGTACTTC
.,.,TRBJ2-2,TRBV30,CAWSWQGGTGELFF,TGTGCCTGGAGTTGGCAGGGGGGCACCGGGGAGCTGTTTTTT
once,.,TRBJ1-1,TRBV19,CASSIWAGNEAFF,TGTGCCAGTAGTATCTGGGCAGGGAATGAAGCTTTCTTT
.,.,TRBJ2-7,TRBV14,CASSQVWRVSYEQYF,TGTGCCAGCAGCCAAGTTTGGAGGGTATCCTACGAGCAGTACTTC
.,.,TRBJ2-2,TRBV6-1,CASSERHRAGELFF,TGTGCCAGCAGCGAGAGACACAGGGCCGGGGAGCTGTTTTTT
few,TRBD1,TRBJ2-7,TRBV7-9,CASSLGTGPYEQYF,TGTGCCAGCAGCTTAGGGACAGGGCCCTACGAGCAGTACTTC
.,TRBD1,TRBJ2-7,TRBV6-6,CASSFSTGIGEQYF,TGTGCCAGCAGTTTCTCGACAGGGATCGGCGAGCAGTACTTC
.,.,TRBJ2-5,TRBV25-1,CASSEYRYQETQYF,TGTGCCAGCAGTGAGTACAGGTACCAAGAGACCCAGTACTTC
.,TRBD2,TRBJ2-7,TRBV11-2,CASSSGTSGMIYEQYF,TGTGCCAGCAGCTCCGGGACTAGCGGGATGATTTACGAGCAGTACTTC
.,TRBD2,TRBJ2-3,TRBV9,CASSTRTSGPADTQYF,TGTGCCAGCAGCACCCGGACTAGCGGGCCGGCTGATACGCAGTATTTT
.,.,TRBJ1-2,TRBV5-1,CASSDGTTFHYGYTF,TGCGCCAGCAGCGACGGGACAACCTTCCACTATGGCTACACCTTC
.,.,TRBJ2-2,TRBV9,CASSVAPGGEWTGELFF,TGTGCCAGCAGCGTAGCTCCGGGGGGCGAGTGGACCGGGGAGCTGTTTTTT
.,.,TRBJ1-4,TRBV27,CASSLSGFGEKLFF,TGTGCCAGCAGTTTAAGTGGTTTTGGAGAAAAACTGTTTTTT
.,.,TRBJ2-3,TRBV7-6,CASKGLADTQYF,TGTGCCAGCAAGGGACTCGCGGATACGCAGTATTTT
.,.,TRBJ1-2,TRBV28,CASIPGLRNYGYTF,TGTGCCAGCATCCCGGGACTGAGGAACTATGGCTACACCTTC
.,TRBD1,TRBJ2-5,TRBV11-2,CASSLDRGQTLETQYF,TGTGCCAGCAGCTTAGATCGGGGACAGACCCTGGAGACCCAGTACTTC
.,.,TRBJ2-5,TRBV2,CASSEYDTETQYF,TGTGCCAGCAGTGAGTACGACACTGAGACCCAGTACTTC
.,.,TRBJ2-7,TRBV7-9,CASSQTGAGRSYEQYF,TGTGCCAGCAGCCAAACGGGGGCGGGGCGCTCCTACGAGCAGTACTTC
.,TRBD2,TRBJ2-2,TRBV10-2,CASSELLAGGGGELFF,TGCGCCAGCAGTGAGCTACTAGCGGGAGGGGGCGGGGAGCTGTTTTTT